The text below deals with one T cell receptor beta chain. Per the authors' pipeline: Counts of nucleated cells, estimated from reference gene primer amplification, were obtained. Method: immunoSEQ multiplex PCR; TCRdb's copy keeps in-frame clones and lacks some. V, J and clone size are those of that table, while D and trimming were read from the DNA. The sample has fewer than 250,000 clones; approximately 85% are singletons. The source of the sample is a study of blood T cell repertoires in COVID-19. About the study: Whether acute or convalescent, the COVID-19 samples came from the United States, Italy and Spain.

Per germline, CDR1 MNHEY and CDR2 SVGAGI. The CDR3 is made up of 16 amino acids. Trimming cost V 4 bases and J 1 base; bases outside gene matches: 7. The rearrangement uses TRBV6-5 and TRBJ1-3, with 7 positions matching TRBD1. This TCR came from a woman between 45 and 60 years old with acute COVID-19. What was sequenced was PBMCs or T cells enriched from blood (not recorded which). CDR3 in DNA: TGTGCCAGCAGTTTAGGACAGGAACGGTCTGGAAACACCATATATTTT. It translates to CASSLGQERSGNTIYF.